The 21 T cell receptor beta chains below come from one sample, sequenced in a study of shared clonotypes between healthy human individuals. Assay used: immunoSEQ multiplex PCR; TCRdb lists only in-frame clones, some missing. The sample gives some 1 million clones, about 77% of which show up once; over 1.3% is in the top ten. The sample comprised memory CD4+ T cells sorted from blood. The subset: CD45RA-negative fraction. Receptors originate from a man younger than 30 in good health.

The chain links TRBV10-3 to TRBJ2-1; D perhaps matches TRBD1 (6 bases). Trimming cost V 2 bases and J 5 bases, with 10 bases left between them. Germline V gene lookup returns CDR1 ENHRY and CDR2 SYGVKD. This CDR3 has 14 residues. This chain's CDR3 is CAISEGGGNNEQFF. Written as DNA, the CDR3 is TGTGCCATCAGTGAGGGGGGCGGAAACAATGAGCAGTTCTTC.

Notes on this clone: The same CDR3 can be traced to other DNA sequences in this sample. The genes are TRBV7-2 and TRBJ2-5; 10 bases fit TRBD1. V lost 6 bases to trimming and J lost 4 bases; unmatched junction nucleotides: 5. The CDR3 has 14 residues. Germline CDR1 SGHTA, CDR2 FQGNSA. CDR3 DNA: TGTGCCAGCAGTCAGGACAGGGGGAGAGAGACCCAGTACTTC. Translated, it gives CASSQDRGRETQYF.

In the case of this clone: Within the sample, other DNA sequences also encode this same CDR3. The chain recombines TRBV2 with TRBJ2-7; 9 nucleotides match TRBD1. The CDR3 spans 13 residues. Per the germline V gene, CDR1 is SNHLY and CDR2 is FYNNEI. The junction had 4 bases not matched to a gene; V was cut back by 6 bases and J by 4 bases. CDR3: CASRGTGSYEQYF. CDR3 nucleotide sequence: TGTGCCAGCAGGGGGACAGGGTCGTACGAGCAGTACTTC.

To note about this clone: Distinct nucleotide sequences in the sample also encode this CDR3. CDR3 amino acids: CASSPGTGRYGYTF. DNA for the CDR3: TGTGCCAGCAGCCCCGGGACAGGGCGATATGGCTACACCTTC. The J gene is TRBJ1-2, the V gene TRBV7-3; 9 nucleotides line up with TRBD1. The CDR3 contains 14 residues. V lost 5 bases to trimming and J lost 5 bases; unmatched junction nucleotides: 6. Germline loops: CDR1 SGHTA, CDR2 FQGTGA.

The V gene is TRBV5-1, the J gene TRBJ1-4; D unresolved. V lost 1 base, J lost 0 bases, and 10 bases lay in between. CDR1 is SGHRS and CDR2 is YFSETQ in the germline V gene. There are 16 residues in the CDR3. The CDR3 nucleotides read TGCGCCAGCAGCTTGTCGTTGAGAGCAACTAATGAAAAACTGTTTTTT. Encoded protein: CASSLSLRATNEKLFF.

This sequence joins TRBV6-6 and TRBJ2-5, with 7 positions matching TRBD1. Germline V CDR1 and CDR2: MNHNY, SVGAGI (reference sequence). The CDR3 length is 14 residues. Unmatched junction bases numbered 1, after V lost 2 bases and J lost 1 base. CDR3 in DNA: TGTGCCAGCAGTTACGGGGACAGCCAAGAGACCCAGTACTTC. Translating it yields CASSYGDSQETQYF.

This clone was picked up a small number of times. CDR3 amino acids: CASSQGRGTGANQPQHF. In DNA form, the CDR3 reads TGTGCCAGTAGTCAGGGCAGGGGCACCGGCGCCAATCAGCCCCAGCATTTT. The gene calls are TRBV19 and TRBJ1-5; the D gene is possibly TRBD1 (6 bases). Per germline, CDR1 LNHDA and CDR2 SQIVND (reference sequence). CDR3 size: 17 residues. V lost 5 bases to trimming and J lost 3 bases, with 20 bases between them.

This clone has just a few counts. The genes are TRBV5-1 and TRBJ1-6; D is unclear. The CDR3 loop spans 15 amino acids. V was shortened by 0 bases and J by 7 bases, with 11 bases between the two germline ends. The germline V gene encodes CDR1 SGHRS and CDR2 YFSETQ. The CDR3 coding sequence is TGCGCCAGCAGCTTGGCCCCGCAATCAAATTCACCCCTCCACTTT. Translation gives CASSLAPQSNSPLHF. Full variable domain (outside the CDR3, taken from reference TRBV5-1 and TRBJ1-6): KAGVTQTPRYLIKTRGQQVTLSCSPISGHRSVSWYQQTPGQGLQFLFEYFSETQRNKGNFPGRFSGRQFSNSRSEMNVSTLELGDSALYLCASSLAPQSNSPLHFGNGTRLTVT.

This rearrangement joins TRBV5-1 to TRBJ2-7; 9 bases match TRBD2. The germline V gene has CDR1 SGHRS and CDR2 YFSETQ. The CDR3 is made up of 16 amino acids. V shed 3 bases, J shed 3 bases, and the junction held 10 bases outside the gene matches. The CDR3 DNA sequence: TGCGCCAGCAGCTCTCCTGGGGGTAGCGGGGGCTACGAGCAGTACTTC. Residues: CASSSPGGSGGYEQYF.

The chain has TRBV11-3 and TRBJ2-7, with 10 nucleotides matching TRBD1. Germline trimming cut 3 bases from V and 7 bases from J; bases unmatched to any gene: 3. The germline V gene has CDR1 SGHNT and CDR2 YENEEA. CDR3 length: 13 residues. The CDR3 loop is CASSFDRGHEQYF. The CDR3 nucleotides are TGTGCCAGCAGCTTCGACAGGGGGCATGAGCAGTACTTC.

V and J are TRBV5-1 and TRBJ1-2, with TRBD1 identical over 11 bases. CDR1 SGHRS and CDR2 YFSETQ come from the germline V gene. The CDR3 is made up of 18 amino acids. V shed 1 base, J shed 3 bases, and the junction held 11 bases outside the gene matches. CDR3 nucleotides: TGCGCCAGCAGCTTGTCCGGGACAGGGGGTATTTTAGACTATGGCTACACCTTC. This encodes CASSLSGTGGILDYGYTF.

This clone was detected only a few times. The chain uses TRBV29-1 and TRBJ1-1, with D unresolved. Germline CDR1 SQVTM, CDR2 ANQGSEA. V was pared by 2 bases and J by 1 base, with 11 bases between. The CDR3 totals 14 residues. The CDR3 nucleotides read TGCAGCGTTGAATTGGCCTCGCAGAACACTGAAGCTTTCTTT. Protein product: CSVELASQNTEAFF.

J is TRBJ2-2 and V is TRBV10-3, with TRBD1 as a possible D gene (5 bases). The V and J ends lost 7 bases and 7 bases respectively, with 10 bases between them. Germline V gives CDR1 ENHRY, CDR2 SYGVKD. The CDR3 has 12 residues. As DNA, the CDR3 is TGTGCCATCACCCAAGGGGTCGGGGAGCTGTTTTTT. Protein sequence: CAITQGVGELFF.

This clone has more than one count but fewer than ten. The rearrangement joins TRBV5-6 to TRBJ1-2, with a tentative D call TRBD1 (6 bases). CDR3 size: 13 residues. Germline assignment: CDR1 SGHDT and CDR2 YYEEEE. Trimming took off 0 bases at V and 8 bases at J, with 11 bases between the two ends. The CDR3 is CASSLGKGVGYTF. CDR3 sequence (DNA): TGTGCCAGCAGCTTGGGCAAGGGGGTCGGCTACACCTTC.

The CDR3 protein is CASSQGGLAASYEQYF. In nucleotides, the CDR3 is TGCGCCAGCAGCCAGGGGGGGCTAGCGGCCTCCTACGAGCAGTACTTC. The chain recombines TRBV5-1 with TRBJ2-7; perhaps D is TRBD1 or TRBD2 (7 bases each). The CDR3 spans 16 residues. The germline CDR1 and CDR2 sequences are SGHRS and YFSETQ. V was trimmed by 4 bases and J by 0 bases, leaving 17 bases between them.

This rearrangement joins TRBV9 to TRBJ1-5; 7 nucleotides align to TRBD1. Germline trimming cut 4 bases from V and 6 bases from J; bases unmatched to any gene: 7. The germline V gene encodes CDR1 SGDLS and CDR2 YYNGEE. CDR3 length equals 14 residues. In DNA form, the CDR3 reads TGTGCCAGCAGCCTTGGACAGGCGGGTCAGCCCCAGCATTTT. Translation gives CASSLGQAGQPQHF.

This clone was counted between two and nine times. This chain joins TRBV15 and TRBJ1-5; no clear D gene. Germline CDR1 LNHNV, CDR2 YYDKDF (reference sequence). The CDR3 runs 13 residues. The V end was cut by 1 base, the J end by 7 bases, with 8 bases between. In DNA, the CDR3 is TGTGCCACCAGCAGAGGGGTAGGGCAGCCCCAGCATTTT. Its translation: CATSRGVGQPQHF. Together with reference TRBV15 and TRBJ1-5, the CDR3 gives the full variable domain: DAMVIQNPRYQVTQFGKPVTLSCSQTLNHNVMYWYQQKSSQAPKLLFHYYDKDFNNEADTPDNFQSRRPNTSFCFLDIRSPGLGDTAMYLCATSRGVGQPQHFGDGTRLSIL.

V gene TRBV7-2 combines with J gene TRBJ2-2; a weak D match, TRBD2 (5 bases). Germline-derived CDR1 and CDR2 are SGHTA and FQGNSA. V lost 1 base, J lost 1 base, and 13 bases lay in between. The CDR3 sequence is 17 residues long. DNA for the CDR3: TGTGCCAGCAGCTTAGAATACGGGAACCTGAACACCGGGGAGCTGTTTTTT. It specifies CASSLEYGNLNTGELFF. Supplemented by reference TRBV7-2 and TRBJ2-2, the full variable domain reads GAGVSQSPSNKVTEKGKDVELRCDPISGHTALYWYRQSLGQGLEFLIYFQGNSAPDKSGLPSDRFSAERTGGSVSTLTIQRTQQEDSAVYLCASSLEYGNLNTGELFFGEGSRLTVL.

This clone has only one observation. This chain links TRBV7-9 with TRBJ2-7; 14 bases agree with TRBD2. This CDR3 region has 13 residues. Per germline, CDR1 SEHNR and CDR2 FQNEAQ (reference sequence). After removal of 8 bases from V and 6 bases from J, the junction contained 3 bases not matched to a gene. As DNA, the CDR3 is TGTGCCAGCCAGGGGACTAGCGGGAGCGAGCAGTACTTC. This translates into CASQGTSGSEQYF.

Notes on this clone: The same CDR3 also results from other DNA sequences found in this sample. This chain joins TRBV9 and TRBJ2-7; D ambiguous. The V end lost 0 bases, the J end lost 6 bases, and 13 bases lay between the germline ends. There are 14 residues in the CDR3. The germline gives CDR1 SGDLS, CDR2 YYNGEE. CDR3 amino acids: CASSVEGTSGEQYF. CDR3 DNA sequence: TGTGCCAGCAGCGTAGAAGGCACCTCGGGCGAGCAGTACTTC.

The chain uses TRBV9 and TRBJ2-7; D not resolved. CDR1 and CDR2 from the germline V gene are SGDLS and YYNGEE. Trimming removed 0 bases from V and 3 bases from J, with 13 bases in between. The CDR3 contains 15 residues. The CDR3 DNA is TGTGCCAGCAGCGTAGCCGAGGCGCCCTACTACGAGCAGTACTTC. Its translation is CASSVAEAPYYEQYF.